The T cell receptor (beta chain) under discussion was sequenced for a study of cytomegalovirus exposure and HLA in healthy donors. Study-level information: An analysis done earlier identified more than 100 million unique TCR beta sequences from about 180 million T cells. Study results and caveats: Immune exposure was documented only through CMV serostatus. After further analysis at a later stage, around 17,000 TCR beta sequences were associated with HLA alleles at 0.05 false discovery rate.

Note on this clone: As yet, its antigen is unknown.

Primers: 60 Vbeta forward and 13 Jbeta reverse. Here immunoSEQ multiplex PCR was the method, and the copy in TCRdb shows in-frame clones only, minus some. This sample's clone table lists 35,000 to 45,000 clones. This clonotype was obtained from a woman aged 25 to 45 in good health and CMV-seropositive. Input material: PBMCs.

As DNA, the CDR3 is TGTGCCAGCAGTGCAGGCACCGGGACTACCGAGCAGTACTTC. Encoded protein: CASSAGTGTTEQYF. V and J are TRBV6-1 and TRBJ2-7; TRBD2 matches at 7 bases. The germline V gene encodes CDR1 MNHNS and CDR2 SASEGT. V was clipped by 4 bases and J by 6 bases; unmatched bases: 9. The CDR3 has 14 residues.